The present T cell receptor (beta chain) was sequenced within a study of blood T cell repertoires in COVID-19. Study in general: Spain, Italy and the United States supplied samples that represented acute and convalescent COVID-19. Sources were T cells, B-cell-depleted T cells, or PBMCs; the material itself was cDNA or gDNA.

Per the original data handling: Using reference gene primer amplification, nucleated cell counts were estimated. Here immunoSEQ multiplex PCR was the method, and the copy in TCRdb shows in-frame clones only, minus some. The V and J calls and clone size are taken from that table; D and trimming were inferred from the DNA. The sample contains about 170,000 clones, under 95% of which appear only once. J was trimmed by 0 bases and V by 8 bases; bases with no gene match: 6. Germline V gene lookup returns CDR1 SNHLY and CDR2 FYNNEI. The CDR3 has 16 residues. The Seattle patients joined while their infection was active and were tracked longitudinally afterward.

The chain recombines TRBV2 with TRBJ2-7, with 14 bases aligning to TRBD2. Sequencing was carried out using peripheral blood. The TCR originated in a man between 18 and 35 years old with COVID-19, enrolled during active disease. The CDR3 is CASPGTSGGSSYEQYF. The CDR3 DNA sequence: TGTGCCAGCCCCGGGACTAGCGGGGGTAGCTCCTACGAGCAGTACTTC.